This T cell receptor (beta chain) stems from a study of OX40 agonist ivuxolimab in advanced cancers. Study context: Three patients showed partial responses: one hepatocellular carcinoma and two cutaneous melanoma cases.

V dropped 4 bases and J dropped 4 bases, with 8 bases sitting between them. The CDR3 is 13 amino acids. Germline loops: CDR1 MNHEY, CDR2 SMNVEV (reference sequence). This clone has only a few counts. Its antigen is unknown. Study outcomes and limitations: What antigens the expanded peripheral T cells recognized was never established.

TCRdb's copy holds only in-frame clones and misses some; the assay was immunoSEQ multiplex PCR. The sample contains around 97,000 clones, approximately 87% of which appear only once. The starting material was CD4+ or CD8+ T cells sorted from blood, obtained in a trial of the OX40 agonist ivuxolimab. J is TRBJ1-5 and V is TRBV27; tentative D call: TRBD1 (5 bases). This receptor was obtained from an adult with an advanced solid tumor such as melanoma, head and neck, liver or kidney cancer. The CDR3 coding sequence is TGTGCCAGCAGTTGGGGGAATAATCAGCCCCAGCATTTT. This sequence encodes CASSWGNNQPQHF.